Listed below are T cell receptor beta chains from one sample, sequenced in a study of CD8+ T cells in alopecia areata. Sequencing was performed with immunoSEQ multiplex PCR; in TCRdb, only in-frame clones are kept and a portion is missing. In the table there are 90,000 to 150,000 clones, roughly 50% of which are singletons. The specimen comprised CD8+ T cells sorted from blood, sampled at week 4, from a patient treated with tofacitinib. The source is a human donor with alopecia areata. CDR3s include the opening cysteine and the closing phenylalanine or tryptophan. D genes are given only for firm matches. Where a row states a size, it is once, few, many or the class of an expanded clone; other rows omit it.

abundance	v_gene	len	d_gene	j_gene	CDR3nt	CDR3aa
.	TRBV2	13	.	TRBJ2-3	TGTGCCAGCATTGCTAGCTCCACAGATACGCAGTATTTT	CASIASSTDTQYF
once	TRBV19	13	.	TRBJ1-5	TGTGCCAGTATGGCCGGTGGGAATCAGCCCCAGCATTTT	CASMAGGNQPQHF
.	TRBV2	15	.	TRBJ1-5	TGTGCCAGCAGTGAATTGCCGGGGAGGGATCAGCCCCAGCATTTT	CASSELPGRDQPQHF
.	TRBV5-6	14	.	TRBJ1-2	TGTGCCAGCAGCACGGGGACATCGGGCTATGGCTACACCTTC	CASSTGTSGYGYTF
.	TRBV27	15	.	TRBJ1-1	TGTGCCAGCAGTTTAGGGGCAGGGATTATGACTGAAGCTTTCTTT	CASSLGAGIMTEAFF
.	TRBV30	12	.	TRBJ2-7	TGTGCCTGGAGTGAGAGTCCCTACGAGCAGTACTTC	CAWSESPYEQYF
once	TRBV7-9	12	.	TRBJ1-1	TGTGCCAGCAGCGGAGTGAACACTGAAGCTTTCTTT	CASSGVNTEAFF
.	TRBV30	13	.	TRBJ2-5	TGTGCCTGGAGATCGACTGGAGCGGAGACCCAGTACTTC	CAWRSTGAETQYF
.	TRBV27	13	.	TRBJ2-7	TGTGCCAGCAGTTTGGTTGCAACCGGCGAGCAGTACTTC	CASSLVATGEQYF
few	TRBV23-1	14	.	TRBJ2-7	TGCGCCAGCAGTCAGTGTCAAAGACGTACGGCGCAGTACTTC	CASSQCQRRTAQYF
.	TRBV27	16	TRBD1	TRBJ2-1	TGTGCCAGCACACTAACCGGGACAGGGGGATACAATGAGCAGTTCTTC	CASTLTGTGGYNEQFF
few	TRBV29-1	11	.	TRBJ1-1	TGCAGCGTTGATCAGAACACTGAAGCTTTCTTT	CSVDQNTEAFF
.	TRBV30	14	.	TRBJ1-2	TGTGCCTGGTCTGGGCTGGAGGGGCACTATGGCTACACCTTC	CAWSGLEGHYGYTF
.	TRBV9	15	.	TRBJ1-6	TGTGCCAGCAGCGTAGGAGCAGGGACGGGTTCACCCCTCCACTTT	CASSVGAGTGSPLHF
.	TRBV29-1	16	TRBD2	TRBJ2-5	TGCAGCGTTGAGGAGAGCGGGGGGCTCCCTCAAGAGACCCAGTACTTC	CSVEESGGLPQETQYF
.	TRBV29-1	13	.	TRBJ1-1	TGCAGCGTTGAATTCGGGTACAACACTGAAGCTTTCTTT	CSVEFGYNTEAFF
.	TRBV27	14	.	TRBJ1-6	TGTGCCAGCACCCTAGGAGGGCTTGATTCACCCCTCCACTTT	CASTLGGLDSPLHF
.	TRBV9	14	.	TRBJ2-5	TGTGCCAGCAGCGGGACAGAGCCCAAAGAGACCCAGTACTTC	CASSGTEPKETQYF
.	TRBV7-9	15	TRBD1	TRBJ2-1	TGTGCCAGCAGCCCGGCCGGACAGGGTTGGAATGAGCAGTTCTTC	CASSPAGQGWNEQFF
.	TRBV30	11	.	TRBJ1-1	TGTGCCTGTCCAAAGAACACTGAAGCTTTCTTT	CACPKNTEAFF
few	TRBV30	11	TRBD2	TRBJ2-1	TGTGCCTGGAGTGGTAGCGGGGAGCAGTTCTTC	CAWSGSGEQFF
.	TRBV29-1	13	.	TRBJ2-1	TGCAGCGTTGTTGAGACTCTACACAATGAGCAGTTCTTC	CSVVETLHNEQFF
.	TRBV7-8	11	.	TRBJ1-1	TGTGCCAGCAGCTTAGGGACGGAAGCTTTCTTT	CASSLGTEAFF
.	TRBV2	15	.	TRBJ1-5	TGTGCCAGCAGTGATGCGGGCAATAGCAATCAGCCCCAGCATTTT	CASSDAGNSNQPQHF
.	TRBV29-1	14	TRBD1	TRBJ2-7	TGCAGCGCCCTGAGACAGGGTGAGATCTACGAGCAGTACTTC	CSALRQGEIYEQYF
.	TRBV5-4	15	.	TRBJ1-1	TGTGCCAGCAGCTTTAGTCCAGGGACGAACACTGAAGCTTTCTTT	CASSFSPGTNTEAFF
.	TRBV18	15	TRBD1	TRBJ2-7	TGTGCCAGCTCACCACCGACAGGGACAGCCTACGAGCAGTACTTC	CASSPPTGTAYEQYF
once	TRBV7-2	15	TRBD1	TRBJ2-1	TGTGCCAGCAGGATCTACGGGACAGTCTACAATGAGCAGTTCTTC	CASRIYGTVYNEQFF
.	TRBV27	13	.	TRBJ2-1	TGTGCCAGCAAGCGACAGGGGAGGGATGAGCAGTTCTTC	CASKRQGRDEQFF
.	TRBV2	18	.	TRBJ2-4	TGTGCCAGCAGTGGTACTTGGGACGGTCTTTTAGCCAAAAACATTCAGTACTTC	CASSGTWDGLLAKNIQYF
few	TRBV28	14	TRBD1	TRBJ2-7	TGTGCCAGCAGTTTATCCAGGGGGCCGGCCGAGCAGTACTTC	CASSLSRGPAEQYF
.	TRBV6-5	13	.	TRBJ1-2	TGTGCCAGCAGTTTGTCGCAATTTTACGGCTACACCTTC	CASSLSQFYGYTF
.	TRBV10-3	13	.	TRBJ1-5	TGTGCCATCGCACCGTCGATCAATCAGCCCCAGCATTTT	CAIAPSINQPQHF
.	TRBV30	14	.	TRBJ1-5	TGTGCCTGGAGTACAGGGTTGGGGAATCAGCCCCAGCATTTT	CAWSTGLGNQPQHF
.	TRBV29-1	15	.	TRBJ2-1	TGCAGCGTTGAAGGCCGACAGGCCCGCGGATTTGAGCAGTTCTTC	CSVEGRQARGFEQFF
few	TRBV6-5	13	.	TRBJ2-5	TGTGCCAGCAGTTCCCCAGTCCAAGAGACCCAGTACTTC	CASSSPVQETQYF
few	TRBV4-1	22	TRBD2	TRBJ2-5	TGCGCCAGCAGCCACCTCCCGGGACTAGCGGGGGTGCAGGTGCTTTTAGATGGGACCCAGTACTTC	CASSHLPGLAGVQVLLDGTQYF
few	TRBV29-1	14	.	TRBJ2-1	TGCAGCGTTGAACCTCGGGACCTGGAGAATGAGCAGTTCTTC	CSVEPRDLENEQFF
few	TRBV30	14	TRBD2	TRBJ2-7	TGTGCCTGGAGTGTATATAGCGGGGACTACGAGCAGTACTTC	CAWSVYSGDYEQYF
.	TRBV5-6	13	.	TRBJ2-7	TGTGCCAGCAGCTCCTCGGGGGGCCCCGAGCAGTACTTC	CASSSSGGPEQYF
few	TRBV29-1	11	.	TRBJ2-5	TGCAGCGTTGTAGCGGAAGAGACCCAGTACTTC	CSVVAEETQYF
few	TRBV23-1	17	.	TRBJ1-1	TGCGCCAGCAGTCAACAATGTACTCCACGAGGCGACACTGAAGCTTTCTTT	CASSQQCTPRGDTEAFF